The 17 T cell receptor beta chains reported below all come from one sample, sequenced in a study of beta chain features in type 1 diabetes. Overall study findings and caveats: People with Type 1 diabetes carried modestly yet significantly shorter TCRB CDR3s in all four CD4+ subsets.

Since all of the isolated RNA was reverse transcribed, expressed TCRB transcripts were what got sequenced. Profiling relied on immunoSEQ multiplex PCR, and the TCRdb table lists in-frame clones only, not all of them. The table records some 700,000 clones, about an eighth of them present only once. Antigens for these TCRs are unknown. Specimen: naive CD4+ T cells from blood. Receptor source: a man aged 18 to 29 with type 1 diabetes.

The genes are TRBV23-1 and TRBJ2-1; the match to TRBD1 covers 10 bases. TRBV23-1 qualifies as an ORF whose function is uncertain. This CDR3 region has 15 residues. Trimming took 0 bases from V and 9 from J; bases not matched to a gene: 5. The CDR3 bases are TGCGCCAGCAGTCAATCGAGGGACAGGGGCTTTGAGCAGTTCTTC. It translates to CASSQSRDRGFEQFF.

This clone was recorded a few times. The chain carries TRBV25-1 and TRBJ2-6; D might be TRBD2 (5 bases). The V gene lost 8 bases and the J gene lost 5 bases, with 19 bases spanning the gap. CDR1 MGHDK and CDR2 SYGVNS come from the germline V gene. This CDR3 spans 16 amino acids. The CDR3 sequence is CASGEESTGRANVLTF. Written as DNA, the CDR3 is TGTGCCAGCGGGGAAGAATCCACGGGGAGGGCCAACGTCCTGACTTTC.

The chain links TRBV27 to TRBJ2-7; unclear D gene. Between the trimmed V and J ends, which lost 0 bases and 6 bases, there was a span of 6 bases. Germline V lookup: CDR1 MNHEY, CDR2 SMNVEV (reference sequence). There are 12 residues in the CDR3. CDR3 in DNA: TGTGCCAGCAGTTTATCGATTGGCGAGCAGTACTTC. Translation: CASSLSIGEQYF.

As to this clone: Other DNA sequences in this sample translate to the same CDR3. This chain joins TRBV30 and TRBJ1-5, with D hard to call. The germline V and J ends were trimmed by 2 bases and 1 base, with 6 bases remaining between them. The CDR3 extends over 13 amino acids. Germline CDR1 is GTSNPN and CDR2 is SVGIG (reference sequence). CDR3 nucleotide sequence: TGTGCCTGGAGTTCGGGGAGCAATCAGCCCCAGCATTTT. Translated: CAWSSGSNQPQHF.

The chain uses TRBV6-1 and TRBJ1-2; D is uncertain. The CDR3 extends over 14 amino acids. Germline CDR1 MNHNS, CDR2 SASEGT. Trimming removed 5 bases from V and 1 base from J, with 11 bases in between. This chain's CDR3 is CASSPHGDNYGYTF. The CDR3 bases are TGTGCCAGCAGTCCACACGGGGATAACTATGGCTACACCTTC.

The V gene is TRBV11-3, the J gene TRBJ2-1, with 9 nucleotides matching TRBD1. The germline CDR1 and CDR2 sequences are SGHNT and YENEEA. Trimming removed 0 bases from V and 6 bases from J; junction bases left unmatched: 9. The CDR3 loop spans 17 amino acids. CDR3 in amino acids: CASSLEVGTGNRNEQFF. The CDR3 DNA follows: TGTGCCAGCAGCTTAGAAGTTGGGACAGGGAATCGCAATGAGCAGTTCTTC.

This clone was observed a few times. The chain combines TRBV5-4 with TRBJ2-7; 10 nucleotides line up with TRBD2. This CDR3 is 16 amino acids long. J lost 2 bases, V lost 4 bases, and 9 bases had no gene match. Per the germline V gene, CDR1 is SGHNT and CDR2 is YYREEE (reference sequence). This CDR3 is CASSGRSGGLTYEQYF. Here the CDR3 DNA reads TGTGCCAGCAGCGGTCGTAGCGGGGGGCTCACCTACGAGCAGTACTTC.

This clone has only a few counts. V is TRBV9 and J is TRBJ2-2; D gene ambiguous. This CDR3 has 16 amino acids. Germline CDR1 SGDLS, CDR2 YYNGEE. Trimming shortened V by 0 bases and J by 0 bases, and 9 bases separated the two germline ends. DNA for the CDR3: TGTGCCAGCAGCGTAGGAGGTGCAACGAACACCGGGGAGCTGTTTTTT. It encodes CASSVGGATNTGELFF. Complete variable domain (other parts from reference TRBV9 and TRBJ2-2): DSGVTQTPKHLITATGQRVTLRCSPRSGDLSVYWYQQSLDQGLQFLIQYYNGEERAKGNILERFSAQQFPDLHSELNLSSLELGDSALYFCASSVGGATNTGELFFGEGSRLTVL.

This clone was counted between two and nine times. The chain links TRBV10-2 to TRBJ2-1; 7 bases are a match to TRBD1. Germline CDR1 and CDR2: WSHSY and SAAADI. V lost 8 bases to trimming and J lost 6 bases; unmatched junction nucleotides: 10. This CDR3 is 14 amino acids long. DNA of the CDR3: TGCGCCAGCTCCCTAGGACAGGTTGGCAATGAGCAGTTCTTC. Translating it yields CASSLGQVGNEQFF.

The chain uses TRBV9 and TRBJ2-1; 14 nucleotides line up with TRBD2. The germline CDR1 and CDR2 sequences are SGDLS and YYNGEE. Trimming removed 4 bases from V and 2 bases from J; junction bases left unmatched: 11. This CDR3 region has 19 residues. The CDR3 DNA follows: TGTGCCAGCAGCTTTACCACCGGGACTAGCGGGGGACCCTACAATGAGCAGTTCTTC. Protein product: CASSFTTGTSGGPYNEQFF.

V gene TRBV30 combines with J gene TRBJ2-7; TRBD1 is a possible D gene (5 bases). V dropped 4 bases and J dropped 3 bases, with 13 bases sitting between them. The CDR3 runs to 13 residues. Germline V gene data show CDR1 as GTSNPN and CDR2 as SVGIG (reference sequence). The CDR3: CAWNPQGNYEQYF. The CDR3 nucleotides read TGTGCCTGGAACCCCCAGGGTAACTACGAGCAGTACTTC.

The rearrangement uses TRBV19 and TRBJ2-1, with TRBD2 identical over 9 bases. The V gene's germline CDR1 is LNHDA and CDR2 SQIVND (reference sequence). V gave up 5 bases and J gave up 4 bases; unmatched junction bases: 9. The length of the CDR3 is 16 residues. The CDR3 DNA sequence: TGTGCCAGTAGTCCCCGAACGCGGGGGGGTTACAATGAGCAGTTCTTC. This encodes CASSPRTRGGYNEQFF.

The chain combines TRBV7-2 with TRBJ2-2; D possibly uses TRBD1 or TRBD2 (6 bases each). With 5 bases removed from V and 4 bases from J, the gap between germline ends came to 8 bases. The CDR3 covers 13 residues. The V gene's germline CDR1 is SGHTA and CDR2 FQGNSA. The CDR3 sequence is CASSGGLTGELFF. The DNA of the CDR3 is TGTGCCAGCAGCGGGGGGCTCACCGGGGAGCTGTTTTTT.

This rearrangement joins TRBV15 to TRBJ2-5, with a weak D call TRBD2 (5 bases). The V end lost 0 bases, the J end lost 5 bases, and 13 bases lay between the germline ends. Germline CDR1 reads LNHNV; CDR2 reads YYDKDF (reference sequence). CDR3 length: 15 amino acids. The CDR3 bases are TGTGCCACCAGCAGAGATGGGCCATCGGGGGAGACCCAGTACTTC. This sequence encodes CATSRDGPSGETQYF.

The CDR3 protein is CASSEARVTYEQYF. CDR3 in DNA: TGTGCCAGCAGTGAAGCCAGGGTGACCTACGAGCAGTACTTC. The rearrangement uses TRBV2 and TRBJ2-7, with D perhaps TRBD1 (5 bases). V lost 0 bases and J lost 2, with 8 bases in between. In germline, CDR1 is SNHLY, CDR2 FYNNEI. The CDR3 contains 14 residues.

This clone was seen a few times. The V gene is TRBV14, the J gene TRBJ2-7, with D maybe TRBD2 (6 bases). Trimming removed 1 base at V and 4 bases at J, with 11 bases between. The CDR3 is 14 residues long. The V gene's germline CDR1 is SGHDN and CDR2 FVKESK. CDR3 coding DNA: TGTGCCAGCAGCCAAGCCCCGGGGAGGTACGAGCAGTACTTC. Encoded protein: CASSQAPGRYEQYF. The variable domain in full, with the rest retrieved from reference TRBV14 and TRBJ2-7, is EAGVTQFPSHSVIEKGQTVTLRCDPISGHDNLYWYRRVMGKEIKFLLHFVKESKQDESGMPNNRFLAERTGGTYSTLKVQPAELEDSGVYFCASSQAPGRYEQYFGPGTRLTVT.

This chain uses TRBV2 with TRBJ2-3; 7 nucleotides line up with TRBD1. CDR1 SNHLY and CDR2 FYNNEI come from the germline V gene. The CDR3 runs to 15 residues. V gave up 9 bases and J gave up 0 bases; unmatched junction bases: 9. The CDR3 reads CASSRDSISTDTQYF. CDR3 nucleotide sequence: TGTGCCAGTTCCCGGGACAGTATTAGCACAGATACGCAGTATTTT.